The 30 T cell receptor beta chains below all came from one sample that was sequenced in a study of regulatory T cells in long-lasting Graves disease. The time point was: newly diagnosed GD, antithyroid drugs for less than 3 months. PBMCs were the source of the RNA used for TCR sequencing. The authors built TCR beta libraries using iRepertoire HTBI primers and Arm-PCR of CDR3 regions. TCRdb analysed the multiplex PCR reads with MiXCR anew, one entry per CDR3 protein. Of 200,000 to 250,000 distinct CDR3 sequences in the sample, over 20% were seen once. This sample comprised peripheral blood mononuclear cells (PBMCs), obtained at new diagnosis, from a patient treated with antithyroid drugs. These receptors were collected from a female donor with Graves disease.

This clonotype was seen ten or more times. The chain employs TRBV20-1 and TRBJ1-5; D uncertain. Germline V CDR1 and CDR2: DFQATT, SNEGSKA (reference sequence). The CDR3 consists of 13 residues. V was shortened by 3 bases and J by 0 bases, with 6 bases between the two germline ends. The CDR3 region is CSARADSNQPQHF. The CDR3 DNA sequence: TGCAGTGCTAGGGCCGATAGCAATCAGCCCCAGCATTTT.

For this clonotype: A much larger clone lies one base from this, so it may be a read error. In DNA form, the CDR3 reads TGCGCCAGCAGCCAAGACGCTCCGGGTTCCGAGACCAAGTACTTC. Its translation is CASSQDAPGSETKYF. This chain joins TRBV4-1 and TRBJ2-5; D is ambiguous. Looked up from germline, CDR1 is MGHRA and CDR2 is YSYEKL. The CDR3 has 15 amino acids.

This clonotype has ten or more counts. V is TRBV5-4 and J is TRBJ2-1, with a possible D match to TRBD1 (6 bases). The ends were cut back, 4 bases at V and 5 bases at J, with 16 bases in the middle. CDR1 and CDR2 (germline): SGHNT, YYREEE (reference sequence). The CDR3 is 15 amino acids. The CDR3 protein is CASSPGQGYDNEQFF. The CDR3 nucleotides are TGTGCCAGCAGCCCGGGGCAGGGGTATGACAATGAGCAGTTCTTC.

The chain uses TRBV27 and TRBJ1-5, with TRBD1 matching 7 bases. This CDR3 has 14 amino acids. V shed 8 bases and J 1 base; nucleotides not matched to a gene: 5. Germline V gene lookup returns CDR1 MNHEY and CDR2 SMNVEV (reference sequence). The CDR3 reads CASHNRGSNQPQHF. CDR3 DNA sequence: TGTGCCAGCCATAACAGGGGAAGCAATCAGCCCCAGCATTTT.

The sample holds many counts of this clonotype. The J gene is TRBJ2-7, the V gene TRBV11-2, with no clear D. This CDR3 has 12 amino acids. The V gene lost 5 bases and the J gene lost 7 bases, with 12 bases spanning the gap. The germline gives CDR1 SGHAT, CDR2 FQNNGV. As DNA, the CDR3 is TGTGCCAGCAGCATACGCAGGAGAGAGCAGTACTTC. Translated, it gives CASSIRRREQYF.

This clonotype was counted only a few times. V is TRBV19 and J is TRBJ2-1; TRBD2 aligns across 8 bases. Per germline, CDR1 LNHDA and CDR2 SQIVND (reference sequence). The CDR3 contains 16 residues. Trimming removed 3 bases from V and 4 bases from J; junction bases left unmatched: 8. CDR3 in DNA: TGTGCCAGTAGTATTTCGGCGGGAGGAAGATACAATGAGCAGTTCTTC. Protein: CASSISAGGRYNEQFF.

This clonotype was seen repeatedly, ten times or more. The chain is built from TRBV27 and TRBJ1-2, with 7 bases matching TRBD1. The CDR3 is 12 amino acids. The V segment lost 3 bases and the J segment 8 bases; nucleotides outside the gene matches: 3. Germline loops: CDR1 MNHEY, CDR2 SMNVEV (reference sequence). The CDR3, as DNA: TGTGCCAGCAGTTTGACAGGGCGAGGCTACACCTTC. It codes for CASSLTGRGYTF.

The V gene is TRBV19, the J gene TRBJ1-2; TRBD1 is a possible D gene (6 bases). Germline values: CDR1 LNHDA, CDR2 SQIVND (reference sequence). V lost 7 bases and J lost 6, with 12 bases in between. CDR3 length: 12 residues. CDR3 DNA: TGTGCCAGTAATCCCAGGGGAGATGGCTACACCTTC. Translation: CASNPRGDGYTF.

In this sample, this clonotype turned up many times. The V gene is TRBV7-2, the J gene TRBJ2-1, with 10 bases identical to TRBD2. With 5 bases clipped from V and 5 bases from J, the junction kept 15 bases outside the gene matches. This CDR3 region has 18 residues. Germline V CDR1 and CDR2: SGHTA, FQGNSA. CDR3 DNA sequence: TGTGCCAGCAGCCCAAGTAGAGGCGGGACTAGCGTAAACAATGAGCAGTTCTTC. Its translation is CASSPSRGGTSVNNEQFF. Combining the CDR3 with reference TRBV7-2 and TRBJ2-1 gives the whole variable domain GAGVSQSPSNKVTEKGKDVELRCDPISGHTALYWYRQSLGQGLEFLIYFQGNSAPDKSGLPSDRFSAERTGGSVSTLTIQRTQQEDSAVYLCASSPSRGGTSVNNEQFFGPGTRLTVL.

This clonotype was seen ten or more times. The V call is TRBV7-9, the J call TRBJ2-5, with a tentative D call TRBD2 (5 bases). The CDR3 is 13 residues long. The V end lost 5 bases, the J end lost 3 bases, and 10 bases lay between the germline ends. From germline, CDR1 is SEHNR and CDR2 FQNEAQ (reference sequence). The CDR3 region has the DNA TGTGCCAGCAGCACCTTCGGGGAAGAGACCCAGTACTTC. It is translated as CASSTFGEETQYF.

The chain recombines TRBV27 with TRBJ2-4; no definite D call. V gave up 5 bases and J gave up 5 bases, with 10 bases separating them. The CDR3 loop spans 13 amino acids. Germline V lookup: CDR1 MNHEY, CDR2 SMNVEV (reference sequence). The CDR3 protein is CASSPSFQNIQYF. Written as DNA, the CDR3 is TGTGCCAGCAGTCCTTCCTTTCAAAACATTCAGTACTTC.

As concerns this clonotype: Possible read error: a much larger clone is one base away. This chain uses TRBV10-3 with TRBJ1-6; D may be TRBD1 (6 bases). The CDR3 runs to 15 residues. Trimming stripped 3 bases from V and 7 bases from J, with 13 bases between. Germline CDR1 and CDR2: ENHRY and SYGVKD. CDR3: CAISEVGGGNSPLHF. DNA of the CDR3: TGTGCCATCAGTGAAGTAGGGGGTGGAAATTCACCCCTCCACTTT.

This clonotype was counted between two and nine times. The gene calls are TRBV4-3 and TRBJ2-2; 9 bases line up with TRBD2. Germline assignment: CDR1 LGHNA and CDR2 YSLEER. This CDR3 region has 17 residues. With 3 bases clipped from V and 6 bases from J, the junction kept 11 bases outside the gene matches. The CDR3 loop is CASSHPVAGVGAGELFF. CDR3 nucleotides: TGCGCCAGCAGCCATCCCGTAGCGGGAGTTGGAGCCGGGGAGCTGTTTTTT.

This clonotype has at least ten counts. This chain joins TRBV7-2 and TRBJ1-5, with D uncertain. Germline assignment: CDR1 SGHTA and CDR2 FQGNSA. V lost 1 base and J 0 bases, leaving 10 bases between the germline ends. This CDR3 is built from 16 residues. CDR3 nucleotide sequence: TGTGCCAGCAGCTTAGGGCCACCGAATAGCAATCAGCCCCAGCATTTT. This encodes CASSLGPPNSNQPQHF.

On this clonotype: A much larger clone sits a single nucleotide away, making a read error possible. This chain links TRBV20-1 with TRBJ2-7; a weak D match, TRBD2 (5 bases). The CDR3 has 14 amino acids. The V gene lost 1 base and the J gene lost 6 bases, with 16 bases spanning the gap. Germline V gene lookup returns CDR1 DFQATT and CDR2 SNEGSKA (reference sequence). CDR3 region: CSARVPDGLFEQYF. The CDR3 nucleotides are TGCAGTGCTAGAGTCCCGGATGGACTTTTCGAGCAGTACTTC.

In this sample, this clonotype turned up many times. V is TRBV28 and J is TRBJ2-5, with D perhaps TRBD1 (5 bases). The CDR3 length is 15 residues. Germline-derived CDR1 and CDR2 are MDHEN and SYDVKM. V was clipped by 3 bases and J by 0 bases, with 11 bases between them. Here the CDR3 DNA reads TGTGCCAGCAGTTTTAGGGGCCTGTACCAAGAGACCCAGTACTTC. This codes for CASSFRGLYQETQYF.

In its sample, this clonotype was seen many times. This chain joins TRBV6-1 and TRBJ2-2, with no clear D. The CDR3 covers 12 residues. Germline CDR1 reads MNHNS; CDR2 reads SASEGT. Deletions cut 8 bases from V and 2 bases from J, with 6 bases between. The chain's CDR3 is CASLVNTGELFF. CDR3 sequence (DNA): TGTGCCAGCCTCGTCAACACCGGGGAGCTGTTTTTT.

This clonotype was observed many times. The chain has TRBV6-1 and TRBJ2-7; 7 positions match TRBD1. This CDR3 spans 12 amino acids. V shed 6 bases and J 4 bases; nucleotides not matched to a gene: 3. CDR1 is MNHNS and CDR2 is SASEGT in the germline V gene. The CDR3 bases are TGTGCCAGCAGAGAGACAGGGTACGAGCAGTACTTC. It is translated as CASRETGYEQYF.

This clonotype was seen many times. The chain combines TRBV13 with TRBJ2-5; 16 positions agree with TRBD2. The V segment lost 2 bases and the J segment 5 bases; nucleotides outside the gene matches: 8. This CDR3 contains 18 residues. Germline assignment: CDR1 PRHDT and CDR2 FYEKMQ (reference sequence). The CDR3 DNA sequence: TGTGCCAGCAGCTTACGAGGGACTAGCGGGGGGGCCCGGGAGACCCAGTACTTC. This codes for CASSLRGTSGGARETQYF.

The rearrangement uses TRBV10-1 and TRBJ2-3; possible D gene TRBD2, 6 bases. CDR3 length: 14 residues. V lost 5 bases to trimming and J lost 6 bases, with 15 bases between them. Germline V CDR1 and CDR2: WNHNN, SYGVQD (reference sequence). CDR3 amino acids: CASSTGGVRDTQYF. The CDR3 DNA reads TGCGCCAGCAGTACCGGCGGGGTCAGGGATACGCAGTATTTT.

The table lists this clonotype with many counts. V gene TRBV12-3 or TRBV12-4 combines with J gene TRBJ2-1; no clear D gene. This CDR3 has 13 amino acids. Trimming took off 6 bases at V and 4 bases at J, with 10 bases between the two ends. The CDR3 is CASRPDGYNEQFF. CDR3 nucleotide sequence: TGTGCCAGCAGGCCCGACGGGTACAATGAGCAGTTCTTC.

In regard to this clonotype: A much larger clone differs by one base, so this may be a read error. This rearrangement joins TRBV5-1 to TRBJ2-3; TRBD1 agrees at 8 bases. The V gene's germline CDR1 is SGHRS and CDR2 YFSETQ. The CDR3 runs 14 residues. The CDR3: CASYSGGALNEQSF. The CDR3 region has the DNA TGCGCCAGCTATTCAGGGGGCGCCCTCAATGAGCAGTCCTTC.

This clonotype was observed many times. V usage is TRBV2 and J usage is TRBJ1-4; D perhaps matches TRBD1 (5 bases). From germline, CDR1 is SNHLY and CDR2 FYNNEI. CDR3 length equals 16 residues. Trimming left V 1 base short and J 0 bases short, with 9 bases between. CDR3 nucleotide sequence: TGTGCCAGCAGTGAAGACAGGCTCGCAACTAATGAAAAACTGTTTTTT. It translates to CASSEDRLATNEKLFF.

There are many counts of this clonotype. The chain joins TRBV20-1 to TRBJ1-5; D is unresolved. V was pared by 0 bases and J by 6 bases, with 9 bases between. This CDR3 comprises 13 residues. CDR1 DFQATT and CDR2 SNEGSKA come from the germline V gene (reference sequence). The DNA for the CDR3 is TGCAGTGCTAGAGAGATAGAACCTCAGCCCCAGCATTTT. Protein product: CSAREIEPQPQHF.

The sample holds many counts of this clonotype. The CDR3 loop is CASSLWGTGTTEAFF. CDR3 nucleotide sequence: TGTGCCAGCAGTTTATGGGGGACGGGGACCACTGAAGCTTTCTTT. The chain uses TRBV28 and TRBJ1-1, with D tentatively TRBD1 (5 bases). This CDR3 is built from 15 residues. Germline V lookup: CDR1 MDHEN, CDR2 SYDVKM. V lost 0 bases to trimming and J lost 4 bases, with 12 bases between them.

This clonotype was seen at least ten times. The chain has TRBV11-2 and TRBJ1-2; unclear D gene. The CDR3 contains 13 residues. Trimming removed 5 bases at V and 8 bases at J, with 15 bases between. Germline values: CDR1 SGHAT, CDR2 FQNNGV. CDR3 loop: CASSAALAGGYTF. The DNA of the CDR3 is TGTGCCAGCAGCGCAGCCTTGGCGGGAGGCTACACCTTC.

This clonotype was picked up many times. The chain combines TRBV10-3 with TRBJ2-7, with no clear D. Trimming took 8 bases from V and 7 from J, leaving 6 bases between them. Germline V gives CDR1 ENHRY, CDR2 SYGVKD. CDR3 length equals 9 residues. The CDR3 loop reads CAIGEEQYF. CDR3 sequence (DNA): TGTGCCATCGGCGAGGAGCAGTACTTC.

This clonotype was recorded many times. The chain employs TRBV18 and TRBJ1-1; unclear D gene. The CDR3 runs to 14 residues. Deletions cut 1 base from V and 5 bases from J, with 11 bases between. Germline V gene sequence: CDR1 KGHSH, CDR2 LQKENI. The CDR3 DNA follows: TGTGCCAGCTCACCACAGGAGGGAATGACTGAAGCTTTCTTT. This encodes CASSPQEGMTEAFF.

This clonotype was observed at least ten times. This chain joins TRBV6-1 and TRBJ2-7; 8 nucleotides line up with TRBD1. In germline, CDR1 is MNHNS, CDR2 SASEGT. The V gene end was trimmed by 6 bases and the J gene end by 1 base; junction bases not matched to a gene: 5. This CDR3 spans 14 amino acids. In nucleotides, the CDR3 is TGTGCCAGCAGGGGGACAGGAGTTTCCTACGAGCAGTACTTC. Translation gives CASRGTGVSYEQYF.

Ten or more counts support this clonotype. V and J are TRBV7-9 and TRBJ2-2; D is unclear. Germline CDR1 reads SEHNR; CDR2 reads FQNEAQ (reference sequence). CDR3 length: 14 residues. V lost 5 bases to trimming and J lost 0 bases, with 7 bases between them. DNA of the CDR3: TGTGCCAGCAGCCTGGTAACGAACACCGGGGAGCTGTTTTTT. This encodes CASSLVTNTGELFF.